This T cell receptor beta chain appears in the sequencing data of a study of cytomegalovirus exposure and HLA in healthy donors. Some clones are missing from TCRdb's copy, which holds only in-frame ones; the method was immunoSEQ multiplex PCR. Found here are fewer than 200,000 clones, 91% of them singletons; the top ten hold 3%. It was the approximately 120-subject validation cohort, separate from the approximately 680-subject first cohort, to which the donors belonged. As to this clone: Its antigen is currently unknown.

General study results and limits: Despite most TCR sequences being rare, some public TCRs occurred in many donors.

The CDR3 loop spans 15 amino acids. Germline V gives CDR1 SNHLY, CDR2 FYNNEI. Trimming shortened V by 4 bases and J by 2 bases, and 13 bases separated the two germline ends. The origin of this receptor is a woman in her late teens or twenties in good health and CMV-seropositive. The rearrangement joins TRBV2 to TRBJ2-3; TRBD1 might be the D (5 bases). Sequencing was done on a sample of PBMCs. CDR3 DNA: TGTGCCAGCAGTGTGGGTCAGGGCGTCACAGATACGCAGTATTTT. It yields the protein CASSVGQGVTDTQYF.